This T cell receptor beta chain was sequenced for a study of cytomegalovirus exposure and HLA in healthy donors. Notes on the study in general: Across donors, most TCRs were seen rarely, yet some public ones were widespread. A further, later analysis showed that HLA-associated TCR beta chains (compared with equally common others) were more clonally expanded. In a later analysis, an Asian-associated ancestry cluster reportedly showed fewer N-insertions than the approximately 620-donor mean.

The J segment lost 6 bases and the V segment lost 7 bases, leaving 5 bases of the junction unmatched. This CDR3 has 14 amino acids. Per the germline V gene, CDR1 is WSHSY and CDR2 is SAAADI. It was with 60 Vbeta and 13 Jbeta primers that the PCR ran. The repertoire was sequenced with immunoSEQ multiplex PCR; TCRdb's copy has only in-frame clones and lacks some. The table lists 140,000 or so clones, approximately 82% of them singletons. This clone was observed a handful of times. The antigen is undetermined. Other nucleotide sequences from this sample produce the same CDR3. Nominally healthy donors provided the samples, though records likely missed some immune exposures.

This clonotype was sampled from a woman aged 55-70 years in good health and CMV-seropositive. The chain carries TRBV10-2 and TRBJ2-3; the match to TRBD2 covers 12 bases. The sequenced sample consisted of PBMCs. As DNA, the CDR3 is TGCGCCAGCAAGACGACTAGCGGGAGCGATACGCAGTATTTT. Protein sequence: CASKTTSGSDTQYF.